These 29 T cell receptor beta chains were sequenced from one sample in a study of blood T cells in healthy people across ages. A sample-barcoded 5' primer and a J-beta primer mix were used in a second PCR of about 7 to 12 cycles. One entry per CDR3 protein, called by TCRdb with MiXCR from the 5' RACE reads. This table has about 1,400,000 distinct CDR3 sequences, approximately 38% appearing once. Specimen: blood. These receptors were obtained from a woman younger than 35 in good health.

The sample holds a few counts of this clonotype. The chain uses TRBV28 and TRBJ2-7, with 9 bases that match TRBD1. The junction had 11 bases not matched to a gene; V was cut back by 6 bases and J by 5 bases. The V gene's germline CDR1 is MDHEN and CDR2 SYDVKM. The CDR3 sequence is 15 residues long. CDR3 in DNA: TGTGCCAGCAGCCCCGGGACAGGGAATATCCACGAGCAGTACTTC. This translates into CASSPGTGNIHEQYF.

The chain couples TRBV3-1 to TRBJ2-6; 7 nucleotides align to TRBD2. V lost 4 bases, J lost 0 bases, and 12 bases stayed unmatched. The CDR3 totals 19 residues. Germline V gene sequence: CDR1 LGHDT, CDR2 YNNKEL (reference sequence). The CDR3 reads CASSPHWGLNFSGANVLTF. CDR3 sequence (DNA): TGTGCCAGCAGCCCCCATTGGGGACTAAATTTCTCTGGGGCCAACGTCCTGACTTTC.

This clonotype was counted between two and nine times. The J gene is TRBJ2-1, the V gene TRBV20-1; TRBD2 aligns across 8 bases. Losses at the gene ends were 7 bases for V and 4 bases for J; bases not matched to a gene: 6. The germline V gene encodes CDR1 DFQATT and CDR2 SNEGSKA (reference sequence). The CDR3 spans 13 residues. The CDR3 DNA sequence: TGCAGTGTAGCGGGGATAAATTACAATGAGCAGTTCTTC. Translating gives CSVAGINYNEQFF.

In its sample, this clonotype was seen many times. The V gene is TRBV6-5, the J gene TRBJ1-5; 7 nucleotides match TRBD1. The CDR3 length is 15 residues. Germline values: CDR1 MNHEY, CDR2 SVGAGI. V gave up 7 bases and J gave up 2 bases; unmatched junction bases: 8. For the CDR3, the DNA is TGTGCCAGCAACCAGGGGGGGTCTGGCAATCAGCCCCAGCATTTT. Translated, it gives CASNQGGSGNQPQHF.

This clonotype was counted at least ten times. This chain links TRBV10-3 with TRBJ2-5; either TRBD1 or TRBD2 may fit D (5 bases each). The V end lost 0 bases, the J end lost 1 base, and 6 bases lay between the germline ends. Germline V gives CDR1 ENHRY, CDR2 SYGVKD. This CDR3 spans 14 amino acids. In DNA form, the CDR3 reads TGTGCCATCAGTGAGTCGGGGACCCAAGAGACCCAGTACTTC. Translating it yields CAISESGTQETQYF.

This clonotype was recorded a few times. The V call is TRBV12-3 or TRBV12-4, the J call TRBJ1-2; TRBD1 matches at 9 bases. The J segment lost 5 bases and the V segment lost 5 bases, leaving 21 bases of the junction unmatched. CDR3 size: 19 residues. The CDR3 loop reads CASSRPGQGKGRGQYGYTF. The CDR3 DNA sequence: TGTGCCAGCAGTCGACCGGGACAGGGAAAGGGGAGAGGGCAGTATGGCTACACCTTC.

The count of this clonotype is one. V gene TRBV5-6 combines with J gene TRBJ2-6; D not resolved. Germline CDR1 reads SGHDT; CDR2 reads YYEEEE. The CDR3 covers 15 residues. Between the trimmed V and J ends, which lost 4 bases and 0 bases, there was a span of 8 bases. For the CDR3, the DNA is TGTGCCAGCAGCACAATGAACTCTGGGGCCAACGTCCTGACTTTC. This sequence encodes CASSTMNSGANVLTF.

In its sample, this clonotype was seen many times. The gene calls are TRBV25-1 and TRBJ2-1; possible D gene TRBD2, 6 bases. V was cut by 4 bases and J by 0 bases, with 7 bases left in between. The length of the CDR3 is 14 residues. Germline V gives CDR1 MGHDK, CDR2 SYGVNS. This CDR3 is CASSGRGSYNEQFF. DNA for the CDR3: TGTGCCAGCAGTGGGAGGGGCTCCTACAATGAGCAGTTCTTC.

The rearrangement joins TRBV3-1 to TRBJ2-7, with a weak D call TRBD2 (6 bases). The CDR3 totals 12 residues. Trimming took off 7 bases at V and 10 bases at J, with 17 bases between the two ends. From germline, CDR1 is LGHDT and CDR2 YNNKEL (reference sequence). The CDR3 DNA reads TGTGCCAGCACCCCCGGCGGGAAAACCCAGTACTTC. Its protein is CASTPGGKTQYF.

In its sample, this clonotype was seen a few times. The chain employs TRBV12-3 or TRBV12-4 and TRBJ2-7; 9 bases are a match to TRBD1. This CDR3 has 13 residues. J gave up 6 bases and V 5 bases, and 5 bases lay outside the gene matches. Here the CDR3 reads CASSVTGGGEQYF. CDR3 DNA sequence: TGTGCCAGCAGTGTGACAGGGGGAGGCGAGCAGTACTTC.

The V and J genes are TRBV11-2 and TRBJ2-7; D remains ambiguous. The germline CDR1 and CDR2 sequences are SGHAT and FQNNGV. The CDR3 totals 14 residues. The V end was cut by 6 bases, the J end by 0 bases, with 12 bases between. CDR3 region: CASRRGPNSYEQYF. The CDR3 nucleotides are TGTGCCAGCAGAAGAGGACCGAACTCCTACGAGCAGTACTTC. The full variable domain, with the rest looked up from reference TRBV11-2 and TRBJ2-7, is EAGVAQSPRYKIIEKRQSVAFWCNPISGHATLYWYQQILGQGPKLLIQFQNNGVVDDSQLPKDRFSAERLKGVDSTLKIQPAKLEDSAVYLCASRRGPNSYEQYFGPGTRLTVT.

This chain joins TRBV29-1 and TRBJ1-2; D remains unclear. The CDR3 extends over 12 amino acids. The V gene lost 5 bases and the J gene lost 7 bases, with 14 bases spanning the gap. The germline V gene encodes CDR1 SQVTM and CDR2 ANQGSEA. The CDR3 region has the DNA TGCAGCGTTTTCGCCCAACCGGGTGGCTACACCTTC. Translating gives CSVFAQPGGYTF.

A single count supports this clonotype. The J gene is TRBJ2-1, the V gene TRBV20-1; TRBD2 agrees at 14 bases. Germline V gene lookup returns CDR1 DFQATT and CDR2 SNEGSKA (reference sequence). The CDR3 spans 15 residues. Losses at the gene ends were 1 base for V and 9 bases for J; bases not matched to a gene: 5. The chain's CDR3 is CSARGTSGGSAEQFF. The CDR3 DNA sequence: TGCAGTGCTAGAGGGACTAGCGGGGGGAGCGCTGAGCAGTTCTTC.

In its sample, this clonotype was seen a few times. The CDR3 coding sequence is TGCAGTGCTAGCAACCCAGAGAGGGGATGGGAGACCCAGTACTTC. This gives the protein CSASNPERGWETQYF. The rearrangement joins TRBV20-1 to TRBJ2-4; the D call may be TRBD1 or TRBD2 (5 bases each). The J call could be wrong; TRBJ2-5 is a better fit for the DNA end. This CDR3 has 15 amino acids. The germline V gene has CDR1 DFQATT and CDR2 SNEGSKA (reference sequence).

This clonotype was seen only a few times. The V call is TRBV25-1, the J call TRBJ2-1; 13 nucleotides line up with TRBD2. V lost 3 bases to trimming and J lost 1 base; unmatched junction nucleotides: 3. From germline, CDR1 is MGHDK and CDR2 SYGVNS. This CDR3 has 17 residues. Written as DNA, the CDR3 is TGTGCCAGCAGTGACCTGGGACTAGCGGGATCCTACAATGAGCAGTTCTTC. Its translation: CASSDLGLAGSYNEQFF.

This clonotype turned up a few times. The CDR3 spells CASSERQGGSYEQYF. CDR3 coding DNA: TGTGCCAGCAGTGAACGACAGGGGGGCTCCTACGAGCAGTACTTC. This chain uses TRBV28 with TRBJ2-7, with TRBD1 matching 9 bases. The CDR3 totals 15 residues. The germline V gene has CDR1 MDHEN and CDR2 SYDVKM. Trimming removed 5 bases from V and 0 bases from J; junction bases left unmatched: 5.

This chain uses TRBV6-5 with TRBJ2-1; tentatively, D is TRBD2 (5 bases). CDR1 and CDR2 from the germline V gene are MNHEY and SVGAGI. With 0 bases removed from V and 7 bases from J, the gap between germline ends came to 19 bases. This CDR3 comprises 17 residues. The DNA for the CDR3 is TGTGCCAGCAGTTACTCATTCGGGCTAGCAAGTCTAAATGAGCAGTTCTTC. Protein sequence: CASSYSFGLASLNEQFF.

Only a few counts were recorded for this clonotype. The gene calls are TRBV6-5 and TRBJ1-2; no clear D gene. The CDR3 spans 15 residues. Germline V CDR1 and CDR2: MNHEY, SVGAGI. Trimming cost V 2 bases and J 3 bases, with 13 bases left between them. The CDR3 nucleotides read TGTGCCAGCAGTTACAAAGGCACCCTAGACTATGGCTACACCTTC. Translation gives CASSYKGTLDYGYTF.

This clonotype was picked up a small number of times. CDR3 bases: TGTGCCAGCAGATTAGGACAGGAAGACCTTACGCAGTATTTT. This encodes CASRLGQEDLTQYF. V is TRBV27 and J is TRBJ2-3, with 7 bases matching TRBD1. Germline CDR1 and CDR2: MNHEY and SMNVEV (reference sequence). Trimming at V came to 6 bases and at J to 8 bases, leaving 11 bases not matched to a gene. The CDR3 covers 14 residues.

There are a few counts of this clonotype. This chain connects TRBV7-2 to TRBJ1-2; D call uncertain. This CDR3 spans 13 amino acids. V was trimmed by 5 bases and J by 4 bases, leaving 11 bases between them. Germline CDR1 SGHTA, CDR2 FQGNSA. CDR3 protein: CASSRPEFYGYTF. DNA for the CDR3: TGTGCCAGCAGCCGCCCGGAGTTCTATGGCTACACCTTC.

This CDR3 reads CATRVGRAESGANVLTF. CDR3 coding DNA: TGTGCCACCAGGGTGGGCAGGGCTGAGTCTGGGGCCAACGTCCTGACTTTC. This rearrangement joins TRBV12-3 or TRBV12-4 to TRBJ2-6; D is possibly TRBD1 (5 bases). Trimming pared 10 bases from V and 1 base from J, leaving 20 bases between. The CDR3 consists of 17 residues.

The chain recombines TRBV5-1 with TRBJ2-1; possible D gene TRBD1, 6 bases. The germline V gene encodes CDR1 SGHRS and CDR2 YFSETQ. Between the trimmed V and J ends, which lost 7 bases and 4 bases, there was a span of 18 bases. The CDR3 covers 15 residues. DNA of the CDR3: TGCGCCAGCCATCCGATGGGGGCCCATTACAATGAGCAGTTCTTC. Translation: CASHPMGAHYNEQFF. The whole variable domain, filled in from reference TRBV5-1 and TRBJ2-1, reads KAGVTQTPRYLIKTRGQQVTLSCSPISGHRSVSWYQQTPGQGLQFLFEYFSETQRNKGNFPGRFSGRQFSNSRSEMNVSTLELGDSALYLCASHPMGAHYNEQFFGPGTRLTVL.

Turning to this clonotype: This sequence may be a read error, since a much larger clone differs from it by one base. V usage is TRBV20-1 and J usage is TRBJ2-3; D not resolved. This CDR3 is 17 amino acids long. Between the trimmed V and J ends, which lost 0 bases and 0 bases, there was a span of 16 bases. Germline-derived CDR1 and CDR2 are DFQATT and SNEGSKA (reference sequence). The CDR3 sequence: CSAREALGLLSTDTQYF. Here the CDR3 DNA reads TGCAGTGCTAGAGAGGCCCTCGGGCTACTCAGCACAGATACGCAGTATTTT.

This clonotype was seen only a few times. This chain joins TRBV29-1 and TRBJ2-3; D gene unclear. The germline V and J ends were trimmed by 1 base and 6 bases, with 20 bases remaining between them. The CDR3 spans 16 residues. Germline V lookup: CDR1 SQVTM, CDR2 ANQGSEA. The CDR3 DNA follows: TGCAGCGTTGAAGTATTCGGCGGAGAAAGAAGGGATACGCAGTATTTT. Encoded protein: CSVEVFGGERRDTQYF.

This clonotype has a handful of counts. The V gene is TRBV7-2, the J gene TRBJ1-2; 9 bases fit TRBD1. Germline assignment: CDR1 SGHTA and CDR2 FQGNSA. The length of the CDR3 is 16 residues. V dropped 3 bases and J dropped 6; count of bases not matched to a gene: 11. The CDR3: CASSFSSGQGRNGYTF. The DNA of the CDR3 is TGTGCCAGCAGCTTCAGCTCGGGACAGGGTAGGAATGGCTACACCTTC.

The chain employs TRBV5-1 and TRBJ1-1, with 10 bases fitting TRBD1. The CDR3 sequence is 15 residues long. Trimming took 4 bases from V and 3 from J; bases not matched to a gene: 6. The germline V gene encodes CDR1 SGHRS and CDR2 YFSETQ. CDR3 DNA: TGCGCCAGCAGCCAAAGGACAGGGGGTGACACTGAAGCTTTCTTT. This encodes CASSQRTGGDTEAFF.

This clonotype was seen only a few times. The chain combines TRBV14 with TRBJ2-7; the D call may be TRBD1 or TRBD2 (5 bases each). This CDR3 spans 15 amino acids. V was trimmed by 4 bases and J by 4 bases, leaving 17 bases between them. The V gene's germline CDR1 is SGHDN and CDR2 FVKESK. CDR3 nucleotide sequence: TGTGCCAGCAGCCCTCCGGGACGGAACTTTTACGAGCAGTACTTC. Protein: CASSPPGRNFYEQYF. The full variable domain, rest sourced from reference TRBV14 and TRBJ2-7, is EAGVTQFPSHSVIEKGQTVTLRCDPISGHDNLYWYRRVMGKEIKFLLHFVKESKQDESGMPNNRFLAERTGGTYSTLKVQPAELEDSGVYFCASSPPGRNFYEQYFGPGTRLTVT.

This clonotype was counted ten times or more. The chain combines TRBV29-1 with TRBJ2-1; 9 nucleotides agree with TRBD2. V dropped 4 bases and J dropped 7; count of bases not matched to a gene: 5. Germline V gene data show CDR1 as SQVTM and CDR2 as ANQGSEA. CDR3 length equals 13 residues. The CDR3 protein is CSVGLADPNEQFF. DNA of the CDR3: TGCAGCGTTGGACTAGCGGACCCTAATGAGCAGTTCTTC.

In the case of this clonotype: It may be a read error: a sequence one base away is much more abundant. This rearrangement joins TRBV9 to TRBJ2-1; 11 nucleotides agree with TRBD1. This CDR3 region has 15 residues. Looked up from germline, CDR1 is SGDLS and CDR2 is YYNGEE. The DNA of the CDR3 is TGTGCCAGCAGCCCGGGACAGGGGGTCTACCATGAGCAGTTCTTC. Its translation: CASSPGQGVYHEQFF.